The present entry profiles one T cell receptor beta chain with its context. Using immunoSEQ multiplex PCR, the repertoire was profiled, and TCRdb retains in-frame clones only, with some absent. This table has approximately 180,000 clones, around 76% appearing once. Germline assignment: CDR1 MNHEY and CDR2 SVGAGI. This CDR3 region has 12 residues. V lost 3 bases to trimming and J lost 8 bases, with 8 bases between them. This entry comes from a study of blood T cell repertoires in COVID-19. Adults between roughly 18 and 95 years of age took part from about two dozen US areas. Material for sequencing was PBMCs or T cells enriched from blood (not recorded which). The genes are TRBV6-5 and TRBJ1-3; no firm D call. The receptor's source is a woman in her fifties or sixties with acute COVID-19. CDR3 region: CASSYKSDTIYF. The CDR3 DNA is TGTGCCAGCAGTTATAAATCGGACACCATATATTTT.